The 26 T cell receptor beta chains presented below share a single source sample, sequenced in a study of tissue T cells after allogeneic stem cell transplantation. Time point denoted: mouse harvest day 7 after allogeneic transplant. Tail vein injection delivered 10^7 T-cell-depleted bone marrow cells and 10^6 splenic CD5+ T cells. Profiling relied on immunoSEQ multiplex PCR, and the TCRdb table lists in-frame clones only, not all of them. The data contain thousands of clones, about 50% of them singletons. Sequencing was performed on gut tissue. The receptors were gathered from a female BALB/c mouse given C57BL/6 T cells with graft-versus-host disease after an allogeneic hematopoietic cell transplant.

Notes on this clone: The gene symbols are mouse symbols. With the read ending 1 residue before the CDR3 end, the germline J gene is used to fill in that end. The chain is built from TRBV26 and TRBJ2-1; TRBD2 agrees at 9 bases. The CDR3 is 14 amino acids. Losses at the gene ends were 4 bases for V and 7 bases for J; bases not matched to a gene: 5. CDR1 KGHPV and CDR2 FQNQEV come from the germline V gene (reference sequence). Incomplete CDR3 DNA: TGTGCCAGCAGTCGAGTGGGGGGGCGCGCTGAGCAGTTC. Translated: CASSRVGGRAEQF. The whole CDR3 sequence is CASSRVGGRAEQFF.

Comment on this clone: Gene names refer to mouse genes. The read ends 1 residue early relative to the CDR3; the germline J gene fills the gap. The chain has TRBV3 and TRBJ2-7; 10 nucleotides line up with TRBD2. Germline CDR1 SNHLY, CDR2 FYNGKV (reference sequence). CDR3 length: 15 residues. The V gene end was trimmed by 3 bases and the J gene end by 9 bases; junction bases not matched to a gene: 11. CDR3 bases read: TGTGCCAGCAGCTTCTGGGGGGGCGCAGGGGGAACACAGTAC. It specifies CASSFWGGAGGTQY. The full CDR3 protein reads CASSFWGGAGGTQYF.

Comment on this clone: Genes and germline are mouse. The read gets to within 1 residue of the CDR3 end, and the germline J gene fills in the rest. The chain joins TRBV16 to TRBJ2-1; TRBD2 matches at 9 bases. CDR3 size: 18 residues. Losses at the gene ends were 0 bases for V and 6 bases for J; bases not matched to a gene: 12. Germline-derived CDR1 and CDR2 are SGHSA and FRNQAP. The DNA read from the CDR3 is TGTGCAAGCAGCTTAGAAGGGACCTTCTGGGGGGGGAGTGCTGAGCAGTTC. Its protein is CASSLEGTFWGGSAEQF. The full CDR3 is CASSLEGTFWGGSAEQFF.

About this clone: Gene names denote mouse genes. Coverage ceases 1 residue before the CDR3 finishes, and the germline J gene fills in the end. V and J are TRBV24 and TRBJ1-4; weak D call: TRBD1 (6 bases). Deletions cut 1 base from V and 0 bases from J, with 18 bases between. The CDR3 extends over 19 amino acids. CDR1 is KGHTA and CDR2 is FRNEEI in the germline V gene. The DNA read from the CDR3 is TGTGCCAGCAGTCTGTTTGGACAGAGAGGGAGGGTTTCCAACGAAAGATTATTT. Residues: CASSLFGQRGRVSNERLF. From start to end, the CDR3 is CASSLFGQRGRVSNERLFF.

Comments on this clone: Gene names denote mouse genes. The read terminates 1 residue before the CDR3 end, so the remaining end is supplied by the germline J gene. The chain recombines TRBV1 with TRBJ1-2; 11 bases map to TRBD1. The CDR3 covers 16 residues. V shed 3 bases, J shed 2 bases, and the junction held 5 bases outside the gene matches. Germline V gene lookup returns CDR1 NSQYPW and CDR2 LRSPGD (reference sequence). Incomplete CDR3 DNA: TGCACCTGCAGTGCCCGGGACAGGGGGGCTAACTCCGACTACACC. Translating it yields CTCSARDRGANSDYT. The entire CDR3 protein reads CTCSARDRGANSDYTF.

Comment on this clone: Mouse names are used for the genes. The read gets to within 1 residue of the CDR3 end, and the germline J gene fills in the rest. The V and J genes are TRBV1 and TRBJ2-4; 7 nucleotides match TRBD1. The CDR3 totals 14 residues. V dropped 0 bases and J dropped 3; count of bases not matched to a gene: 0. CDR1 and CDR2 from the germline V gene are NSQYPW and LRSPGD (reference sequence). The DNA read from the CDR3 is TGCACCTGCAGTGCAGACAGGGGGCAAAACACCTTGTAC. Its protein product is CTCSADRGQNTLY. The full CDR3 is CTCSADRGQNTLYF.

Concerning this clone: Genes and germline come from the mouse. Partial CDR3 DNA: TGTGCTAGCAGATGGGACAGGGCTGGAAATACGCTCTAT. It encodes CASRWDRAGNTLY. The entire CDR3 reads CASRWDRAGNTLYF. The chain couples TRBV29 to TRBJ1-3; 9 bases align to TRBD1. The read is 1 residue too short to cover the CDR3 end, so that end is filled in from the germline J gene. The CDR3 spans 14 residues. V lost 6 bases, J lost 2 bases, and 2 bases stayed unmatched. Germline V gene lookup returns CDR1 MSHET and CDR2 SYDVDS.

Worth noting for this clone: Genes here carry mouse names. The CDR3 is cut off 1 residue early in the read; its end comes from the germline J gene. This chain joins TRBV3 and TRBJ1-2; D is undetermined. V was shortened by 5 bases and J by 0 bases, with 7 bases between the two germline ends. From germline, CDR1 is SNHLY and CDR2 FYNGKV (reference sequence). The CDR3 runs to 13 residues. This CDR3 is CASSLNANSDYTF. Partial CDR3 DNA: TGTGCCAGCAGCCTCAATGCAAACTCCGACTACACC.

Note on this clone: Genes and germline come from the mouse. The read halts 1 residue ahead of the CDR3 end, with the missing end drawn from the germline J gene. The rearrangement links TRBV3 to TRBJ2-1; D might be TRBD1 (6 bases). This CDR3 has 13 residues. Deletions cut 7 bases from V and 1 base from J, with 8 bases between. Germline V CDR1 and CDR2: SNHLY, FYNGKV (reference sequence). The CDR3 DNA, read in part, is TGTGCCAGCAATGGACAGAACTATGCTGAGCAGTTC. As protein: CASNGQNYAEQF. The CDR3 as a whole reads CASNGQNYAEQFF.

On this clone itself: Gene names refer to mouse genes. The observed sequence ends 1 residue before the CDR3 terminus, with the missing tail filled in from the germline J gene. This sequence joins TRBV16 and TRBJ2-5; D might be TRBD1 (5 bases). The CDR3 contains 14 residues. With 0 bases removed from V and 3 bases from J, the gap between germline ends came to 7 bases. CDR1 and CDR2 from the germline V gene are SGHSA and FRNQAP. The CDR3 protein is CASSLETEQDTQYF. The sequenced part of the CDR3 DNA is TGTGCAAGCAGCTTAGAGACAGAACAAGACACCCAGTAC.

A word on this clone: Gene names are the mouse ones. The CDR3 end lies 1 residue beyond the end of the read and is filled in from the germline J gene. The genes are TRBV16 and TRBJ2-7, with 7 nucleotides matching TRBD2. Germline CDR1 is SGHSA and CDR2 is FRNQAP. The V and J ends lost 0 bases and 4 bases, in that order; junction bases with no gene match: 6. CDR3 length: 15 residues. The sequenced CDR3 bases are TGTGCAAGCAGCTTAGAAAACTGGGGCTCTTATGAACAGTAC. This translates into CASSLENWGSYEQY. The complete CDR3 reads CASSLENWGSYEQYF.

Concerning this clone itself: Genes here carry mouse names. The read halts 1 residue ahead of the CDR3 end, with the missing end drawn from the germline J gene. V is TRBV26 and J is TRBJ2-7, with D possibly TRBD1 on 6 matching bases. Germline V gene sequence: CDR1 KGHPV, CDR2 FQNQEV (reference sequence). The ends were cut back, 0 bases at V and 3 bases at J, with 9 bases in the middle. The CDR3 has 14 amino acids. CDR3 region: CASSLSGQIYEQYF. The CDR3 bases that were read are TGTGCCAGCAGTCTGTCCGGACAGATCTATGAACAGTAC.

Turning to this clone: Here the gene names and germline are mouse. Read data end 1 residue before the CDR3 end; the end is taken from the germline J gene. The gene calls are TRBV3 and TRBJ2-3, with 10 bases identical to TRBD2. CDR1 SNHLY and CDR2 FYNGKV come from the germline V gene (reference sequence). Trimming at V came to 5 bases and at J to 1 base, leaving 6 bases not matched to a gene. CDR3 length: 16 amino acids. The CDR3 sequence is CASSLWGGAGAETLYF. CDR3 bases read: TGTGCCAGCAGCCTCTGGGGGGGCGCCGGTGCAGAAACGCTGTAT.

A remark on this clone: Here the gene names and germline are mouse. The read ends 1 residue early relative to the CDR3; the germline J gene fills the gap. This chain joins TRBV13-1 and TRBJ2-7; TRBD1 might be the D (5 bases). Germline-derived CDR1 and CDR2 are NSHNY and SYGAGN. The CDR3 spans 13 residues. Trimming took off 2 bases at V and 2 bases at J, with 8 bases between the two ends. The CDR3 protein is CASSDMTAYEQYF. Incomplete CDR3 DNA: TGTGCCAGCAGTGACATGACAGCCTATGAACAGTAC.

Comments on this clone: Gene names and germline refer to mouse. The DNA ends 1 residue before the CDR3 does, and the rest of the CDR3 is filled in from the germline J gene. The chain employs TRBV3 and TRBJ1-1; 9 bases fit TRBD1. Trimming at V came to 6 bases and at J to 1 base, leaving 3 bases not matched to a gene. Germline values: CDR1 SNHLY, CDR2 FYNGKV (reference sequence). CDR3 length: 14 residues. CDR3 DNA, as far as it was read: TGTGCCAGCAGGAGACAGGGGGGGAACACAGAAGTCTTC. Its protein product is CASRRQGGNTEVF. The full CDR3 is CASRRQGGNTEVFF.

Notes on this clone: The genes are named according to mouse. The read falls 1 residue short of the CDR3 end, and the missing part is taken from the germline J gene. The V and J genes are TRBV26 and TRBJ1-4; D perhaps matches TRBD1 (5 bases). Germline loops: CDR1 KGHPV, CDR2 FQNQEV (reference sequence). The CDR3 runs to 16 residues. V shed 0 bases and J shed 3 bases, with 11 bases lying between them. CDR3 bases read: TGTGCCAGCAGTCTGTCGTCAGGGAGGGCCAACGAAAGATTATTT. Its protein product is CASSLSSGRANERLF. The whole CDR3 sequence reads CASSLSSGRANERLFF.

Worth noting for this clone: Germline and genes here are mouse. The CDR3 goes on 1 residue after the read ends, and that part is filled in from the germline J gene. The J gene is TRBJ2-3, the V gene TRBV26; D may match TRBD1 or TRBD2 (6 bases each). The germline V gene has CDR1 KGHPV and CDR2 FQNQEV (reference sequence). V lost 4 bases and J lost 0, with 8 bases in between. This CDR3 is built from 14 residues. The sequenced part of the CDR3 DNA is TGTGCCAGCAGTCGGGGGCCGAGTGCAGAAACGCTGTAT. Amino acid sequence: CASSRGPSAETLY. In full, the CDR3 reads CASSRGPSAETLYF.

As to this clone: Genes and germline are mouse. With the read ending 1 residue before the CDR3 end, the germline J gene is used to fill in that end. V gene TRBV3 combines with J gene TRBJ2-1; no reliable D call. The germline gives CDR1 SNHLY, CDR2 FYNGKV (reference sequence). The CDR3 is 13 amino acids. Between the trimmed V and J ends, which lost 4 bases and 3 bases, there was a span of 7 bases. The covered CDR3 bases are TGTGCCAGCAGCTCCGGGATCTATGCTGAGCAGTTC. Translated, it gives CASSSGIYAEQF. Given in full, the CDR3 is CASSSGIYAEQFF.

A word on this clone: Germline and genes: mouse. The sequence runs out 1 residue before the end of the CDR3; the remainder is reconstructed from the germline J gene. The rearrangement uses TRBV3 and TRBJ2-4; 8 nucleotides match TRBD1. V shed 3 bases, J shed 4 bases, and the junction held 0 bases outside the gene matches. Germline assignment: CDR1 SNHLY and CDR2 FYNGKV (reference sequence). The CDR3 loop spans 13 amino acids. This CDR3 is CASSLTGENTLYF. The DNA read from the CDR3 is TGTGCCAGCAGCTTGACAGGGGAAAACACCTTGTAC.

Comment on this clone: Gene names refer to mouse genes. The read ends 1 residue shy of where the CDR3 ends; the end is completed using the germline J gene. J is TRBJ2-5 and V is TRBV12-2, with 8 positions matching TRBD2. Germline lookup yields CDR1 SGHLS and CDR2 HYDKME. V shed 2 bases and J 5 bases; nucleotides not matched to a gene: 2. This CDR3 has 13 amino acids. The CDR3 bases that were read are TGTGCCAGCTCTCGGGGGGGCGGAGACACCCAGTAC. Translated, it gives CASSRGGGDTQY. The entire CDR3 reads CASSRGGGDTQYF. Full variable domain (remainder filled in from reference TRBV12-2 and TRBJ2-5): NSGVVQSPRYIIKGKGERSILKCIPISGHLSVAWYQQTQGQELKFFIQHYDKMERDKGNLPSRFSVQQFDDYHSEMNMSALELEDSAVYFCASSRGGGDTQYFGPGTRLLVL.

This clone was detected a few times. The genes and germline here are from mouse. Sequencing ends 1 residue short of the CDR3 end; the germline J gene provides the rest. This chain links TRBV26 with TRBJ1-2; no clear D. Trimming shortened V by 2 bases and J by 2 bases, and 6 bases separated the two germline ends. CDR1 is KGHPV and CDR2 is FQNQEV in the germline V gene (reference sequence). The CDR3 has 13 amino acids. The chain's CDR3 is CASSLRVNSDYTF. The DNA read from the CDR3 is TGTGCCAGCAGTCTGCGGGTCAACTCCGACTACACC.

Comment on this clone: Mouse germline and gene names are used. From the germline J gene comes the end of the CDR3, since the read stops 1 residue before it. The chain carries TRBV26 and TRBJ2-4; 11 bases are shared with TRBD2. Per germline, CDR1 KGHPV and CDR2 FQNQEV (reference sequence). CDR3 size: 15 residues. Trimming removed 5 bases from V and 0 bases from J; junction bases left unmatched: 1. The DNA read from the CDR3 is TGTGCCAGCAGTGGACTGGGGGGTAGTCAAAACACCTTGTAC. It codes for CASSGLGGSQNTLY. The CDR3 in its entirety is CASSGLGGSQNTLYF.

A word on this clone: Genes and germline are mouse. The CDR3 is cut off 1 residue early in the read; its end comes from the germline J gene. The rearrangement joins TRBV3 to TRBJ2-7; D is unclear. This CDR3 spans 13 amino acids. The V end lost 0 bases, the J end lost 2 bases, and 5 bases lay between the germline ends. CDR1 and CDR2 from the germline V gene are SNHLY and FYNGKV (reference sequence). CDR3 DNA (partial): TGTGCCAGCAGCTTAGCGGGTCCCTATGAACAGTAC. Its protein product is CASSLAGPYEQY. The entire CDR3 protein reads CASSLAGPYEQYF.

As to this clone: Genes and germline are mouse. The read terminates 1 residue before the CDR3 end, so the remaining end is supplied by the germline J gene. J is TRBJ1-2 and V is TRBV13-3, with 10 bases identical to TRBD1. With V trimmed by 7 bases and J by 2 bases, 2 bases remained unmatched. This CDR3 contains 13 residues. Germline assignment: CDR1 NNHDY and CDR2 SYVADS. CDR3 residues: CASRDRGNSDYTF. The part of the CDR3 DNA that was read is TGTGCCAGCCGGGACAGGGGCAACTCCGACTACACC.

With respect to this clone: The gene names here belong to mouse. The sequenced fragment ends 1 residue before the CDR3 boundary, so the rest is inferred from the germline J gene. Other DNA sequences in this sample translate to the same CDR3. The chain recombines TRBV3 with TRBJ2-7, with D perhaps matching TRBD2 (6 bases). Looked up from germline, CDR1 is SNHLY and CDR2 is FYNGKV (reference sequence). With 0 bases removed from V and 0 bases from J, the gap between germline ends came to 6 bases. This CDR3 is built from 14 residues. CDR3 residues: CASSLAGGSYEQYF. CDR3 bases read: TGTGCCAGCAGCTTAGCTGGGGGCTCCTATGAACAGTAC. Full variable domain (rest looked up from reference TRBV3 and TRBJ2-7): GPKVLQIPSHQIIDMGQMVTLNCDPVSNHLYFYWYKQILGQQMEFLVNFYNGKVMEKSKLFKDQFSVERPDGSYFTLKIQPTALEDSAVYFCASSLAGGSYEQYFGPGTRLTVL.

This clone was seen once. Gene names are the mouse ones. With the read ending 1 residue before the CDR3 end, the germline J gene is used to fill in that end. This rearrangement joins TRBV12-1 to TRBJ2-5; no definite D call. Trimming removed 3 bases from V and 0 bases from J, with 6 bases in between. This CDR3 has 13 residues. Germline values: CDR1 SGHSN, CDR2 HYEKVE. CDR3 DNA (partial): TGTGCCAGCTCTTTCATTAACCAAGACACCCAGTAC. This encodes CASSFINQDTQY. The CDR3 reads in full as CASSFINQDTQYF.